Shown below are 18 T cell receptor beta chains from a single sample sequenced in a study of T cell changes during pregnancy in multiple sclerosis. The method was immunoSEQ multiplex PCR; TCRdb's version includes in-frame clones alone and lacks a portion of them. The sample lists more than 50,000 clones; 90% were seen once. The sequencing here drew on peripheral blood, taken in the first trimester of pregnancy. The receptor source for this set is a female donor in good health, enrolled as a control in a pregnancy study.

The chain links TRBV28 to TRBJ2-7; TRBD1 aligns across 12 bases. After removal of 4 bases from V and 5 bases from J, the junction contained 9 bases not matched to a gene. The CDR3 is 16 amino acids. Germline V gene sequence: CDR1 MDHEN, CDR2 SYDVKM. The CDR3 DNA follows: TGTGCCAGCAGTTCCCTCACCGGGACAGGGGGCCACGAGCAGTACTTC. Translation gives CASSSLTGTGGHEQYF.

The chain has TRBV21-1 and TRBJ1-1. TRBV21-1 is a recognized pseudogene. CDR3 length: 17 amino acids. CDR3 sequence reads: CASSKDGKGAGNTEAFF. In nucleotides, the CDR3 is TGTGCCAGCAGCAAAGACGGAAAGGGAGCCGGGAACACTGAAGCTTTCTTT.

This chain connects TRBV27 to TRBJ1-4; D is perhaps TRBD1 (5 bases). The V end was cut by 5 bases, the J end by 1 base, with 11 bases between. The CDR3 is 15 amino acids. CDR1 MNHEY and CDR2 SMNVEV come from the germline V gene (reference sequence). DNA for the CDR3: TGTGCCAGCAGTCCACTGACAGAAACTAATGAAAAACTGTTTTTT. Residues: CASSPLTETNEKLFF. The full variable domain, its missing parts supplied by reference TRBV27 and TRBJ1-4, is EAQVTQNPRYLITVTGKKLTVTCSQNMNHEYMSWYRQDPGLGLRQIYYSMNVEVTDKGDVPEGYKVSRKEKRNFPLILESPSPNQTSLYFCASSPLTETNEKLFFGSGTQLSVL.

CDR3 region: CASSEGGGSETQYF. The CDR3 DNA follows: TGTGCCAGCAGTGAGGGGGGGGGCTCGGAGACCCAGTACTTC. The chain couples TRBV6-4 to TRBJ2-5, with D possibly TRBD2 on 7 matching bases. The V end was cut by 3 bases, the J end by 5 bases, with 13 bases between. Per the germline V gene, CDR1 is MRHNA and CDR2 is SNTAGT. The CDR3 is 14 residues long.

J is TRBJ2-2 and V is TRBV7-3, with 7 bases lining up with TRBD2. V shed 1 base, J shed 4 bases, and the junction held 9 bases outside the gene matches. Germline CDR1 SGHTA, CDR2 FQGTGA. This CDR3 is built from 17 residues. CDR3 DNA: TGTGCCAGCAGCTTAAACGGCGGGAGCTCCCGCACCGGGGAGCTGTTTTTT. Its protein is CASSLNGGSSRTGELFF.

The DNA of the CDR3 is TGTGCCAGCAGCGTAGAAGAACAGGGTCAGTATTTT. It is translated as CASSVEEQGQYF. This sequence joins TRBV9 and TRBJ2-3, with D possibly matching TRBD1 (6 bases). The CDR3 is 12 amino acids. V lost 0 bases, J lost 12 bases, and 11 bases lay in between. Germline assignment: CDR1 SGDLS and CDR2 YYNGEE.

The V call is TRBV12-5, the J call TRBJ1-5; D unresolved. The CDR3 spans 13 residues. CDR1 is LGHNT, CDR2 FRNRAP, per germline. The V end lost 5 bases, the J end lost 3 bases, and 8 bases lay between the germline ends. The CDR3: CASGPRLNQPQHF. As DNA, the CDR3 is TGTGCTAGTGGTCCCCGACTCAATCAGCCCCAGCATTTT. The complete variable domain, with remaining parts taken from reference TRBV12-5 and TRBJ1-5, reads DARVTQTPRHKVTEMGQEVTMRCQPILGHNTVFWYRQTMMQGLELLAYFRNRAPLDDSGMPKDRFSAEMPDATLATLKIQPSEPRDSAVYFCASGPRLNQPQHFGDGTRLSIL.

This clone was counted a single time. This chain connects TRBV15 to TRBJ2-3, with D possibly being TRBD1 (7 bases). V was shortened by 8 bases and J by 5 bases, with 23 bases between the two germline ends. Germline lookup yields CDR1 LNHNV and CDR2 YYDKDF (reference sequence). The CDR3 length is 16 residues. CDR3 nucleotides: TGTGCCACCTCTCGCCAGGGGGGCCCCCGGGGAGATACGCAGTATTTT. Encoded protein: CATSRQGGPRGDTQYF. Variable domain in full (rest from reference TRBV15 and TRBJ2-3): DAMVIQNPRYQVTQFGKPVTLSCSQTLNHNVMYWYQQKSSQAPKLLFHYYDKDFNNEADTPDNFQSRRPNTSFCFLDIRSPGLGDTAMYLCATSRQGGPRGDTQYFGPGTRLTVL.

This clone was observed a single time. V and J are TRBV2 and TRBJ2-5, with no clear D. V lost 0 bases and J lost 5, with 7 bases in between. CDR1 is SNHLY and CDR2 is FYNNEI in the germline V gene. The CDR3 runs 13 residues. CDR3 region: CASSEAYRETQYF. The CDR3 region has the DNA TGTGCCAGCAGTGAAGCGTACCGGGAGACCCAGTACTTC.

The gene calls are TRBV18 and TRBJ1-1; D call uncertain. Germline CDR1 is KGHSH and CDR2 is LQKENI. The CDR3 loop spans 12 amino acids. The DNA for the CDR3 is TGTGCGGGGAGGGAGATGAACACTGAAGCTTTCTTT. It codes for CAGREMNTEAFF.

The chain's CDR3 is CASSLEDNNGATFF. The CDR3 bases are TGTGCCAGCAGCTTAGAGGACAACAATGGAGCAACTTTCTTT. J is TRBJ1-1 and V is TRBV11-3, with D possibly being TRBD1 (5 bases). Germline V lookup: CDR1 SGHNT, CDR2 YENEEA. The CDR3 consists of 14 residues. Trimming removed 0 bases at V and 12 bases at J, with 17 bases between.

J is TRBJ1-4 and V is TRBV6-1; 7 bases fit TRBD1. The V gene end was trimmed by 4 bases and the J gene end by 3 bases; junction bases not matched to a gene: 5. The CDR3 is 15 amino acids. Per germline, CDR1 MNHNS and CDR2 SASEGT. Here the CDR3 DNA reads TGTGCCAGCAGTGTCCCCGGGACAGCTAATGAAAAACTGTTTTTT. This gives the protein CASSVPGTANEKLFF.

The J gene is TRBJ2-1, the V gene TRBV2; a weak D match, TRBD2 (5 bases). The germline V gene has CDR1 SNHLY and CDR2 FYNNEI. The CDR3 has 16 residues. Trimming took 2 bases from V and 7 from J, leaving 18 bases between them. The CDR3 bases are TGTGCCAGCAGTGAAATTGGACTCGCGGGCGGGAATGAGCAGTTCTTC. Translated, it gives CASSEIGLAGGNEQFF.

This rearrangement joins TRBV7-2 to TRBJ1-1; D unclear. CDR1 SGHTA and CDR2 FQGNSA come from the germline V gene. With 3 bases removed from V and 1 base from J, the gap between germline ends came to 9 bases. The CDR3 is 14 amino acids. The CDR3 coding sequence is TGTGCCAGCAGCTTTCTAGGTCGGAACACTGAAGCTTTCTTT. Its protein is CASSFLGRNTEAFF. Supplemented by reference TRBV7-2 and TRBJ1-1, the full variable domain reads GAGVSQSPSNKVTEKGKDVELRCDPISGHTALYWYRQSLGQGLEFLIYFQGNSAPDKSGLPSDRFSAERTGGSVSTLTIQRTQQEDSAVYLCASSFLGRNTEAFFGQGTRLTVV.

V and J are TRBV7-3 and TRBJ2-3, with unresolved D. V lost 2 bases and J 6 bases, leaving 9 bases between the germline ends. This CDR3 region has 13 residues. In germline, CDR1 is SGHTA, CDR2 FQGTGA. CDR3 sequence: CASSLGVGDTQYF. CDR3 bases: TGTGCCAGCAGCTTAGGAGTGGGTGATACGCAGTATTTT.

The rearrangement uses TRBV9 and TRBJ2-7, with D possibly being TRBD2 (5 bases). This CDR3 has 14 residues. The ends were cut back, 0 bases at V and 2 bases at J, with 9 bases in the middle. CDR1 SGDLS and CDR2 YYNGEE come from the germline V gene. CDR3 in amino acids: CASSVASGPYEQYF. For the CDR3, the DNA is TGTGCCAGCAGCGTAGCCAGCGGTCCCTACGAGCAGTACTTC.

The chain couples TRBV9 to TRBJ2-7, with 13 bases aligning to TRBD2. After removal of 4 bases from V and 2 bases from J, the junction contained 6 bases not matched to a gene. CDR1 and CDR2 from the germline V gene are SGDLS and YYNGEE. CDR3 length: 16 residues. CDR3 coding DNA: TGTGCCAGCAGCATCGGGACTAGCGGGACGCCCTACGAGCAGTACTTC. Its protein product is CASSIGTSGTPYEQYF.

V is TRBV18 and J is TRBJ2-7; 8 bases match TRBD2. Trimming cost V 3 bases and J 7 bases; bases outside gene matches: 8. The CDR3 is 14 amino acids. Per the germline V gene, CDR1 is KGHSH and CDR2 is LQKENI. The CDR3 DNA reads TGTGCCAGCTCACCGGGGACTAGTGAGTTGGAGCAGTACTTC. It specifies CASSPGTSELEQYF.